The 19 T cell receptor beta chains below were found in one sample sequenced in a study of blood T cell repertoires in COVID-19. Produced via immunoSEQ multiplex PCR; TCRdb's table is partial and in-frame only. The sample lists more than 55,000 clones; 70% to 90% were seen once. Sequences were obtained from peripheral blood. These receptors were obtained from a woman in her 70s with acute or convalescent COVID-19.

CDR3 loop: CASSDQGQRTFYGYTF. As DNA, the CDR3 is TGTGCCAGCAGTGACCAGGGACAGCGCACATTCTATGGCTACACCTTC. The chain joins TRBV25-1 to TRBJ1-2, with 7 bases matching TRBD1. Trimming at V came to 3 bases and at J to 4 bases, leaving 11 bases not matched to a gene. Germline CDR1 MGHDK, CDR2 SYGVNS. This CDR3 region has 16 residues.

This clone was seen a single time. The V call is TRBV3-1 (or the pseudogene TRBV3-2), the J call TRBJ2-5; 7 bases align to TRBD1. In germline, CDR1 is LGHDT, CDR2 YNNKEL (reference sequence). The CDR3 extends over 13 amino acids. V lost 5 bases and J lost 3; bases outside the gene matches: 3. CDR3 bases: TGTGCCAGCAGCGGGACAGACAAAGAGACCCAGTACTTC. This gives the protein CASSGTDKETQYF.

V is TRBV6-5 and J is TRBJ1-5; the match to TRBD1 covers 9 bases. The CDR3 totals 14 residues. Germline V gene lookup returns CDR1 MNHEY and CDR2 SVGAGI. With 2 bases clipped from V and 6 bases from J, the junction kept 2 bases outside the gene matches. CDR3 amino acids: CASSYGQGIQPQHF. The CDR3 DNA reads TGTGCCAGCAGTTACGGACAGGGGATTCAGCCCCAGCATTTT.

The chain has TRBV10-3 and TRBJ1-5; D gene uncertain. V was cut by 6 bases and J by 0 bases, with 12 bases left in between. CDR1 and CDR2 from the germline V gene are ENHRY and SYGVKD. The CDR3 sequence is 15 residues long. In DNA form, the CDR3 reads TGTGCCATCAGCGAGGTCCCTTATAGCAATCAGCCCCAGCATTTT. Protein sequence: CAISEVPYSNQPQHF.

This chain uses TRBV30 with TRBJ2-6; a weak D match, TRBD1 (5 bases). The CDR3 is made up of 15 amino acids. Trimming cost V 7 bases and J 0 bases, with 13 bases left between them. Germline values: CDR1 GTSNPN, CDR2 SVGIG (reference sequence). The CDR3 reads CASLQGHSGANVLTF. CDR3 nucleotides: TGTGCCTCCCTTCAGGGCCACTCTGGGGCCAACGTCCTGACTTTC.

J is TRBJ1-6 and V is TRBV2; D is ambiguous. The CDR3 has 14 amino acids. Per germline, CDR1 SNHLY and CDR2 FYNNEI. Trimming removed 6 bases at V and 3 bases at J, with 9 bases between. CDR3: CASRPNFYNSPLHF. The CDR3 region has the DNA TGTGCCAGCAGACCGAACTTCTATAATTCACCCCTCCACTTT.

CDR3 in amino acids: CASSKDRSRDNEQFF. CDR3 nucleotides: TGTGCCAGTAGTAAAGATAGGAGCCGCGACAATGAGCAGTTCTTC. The rearrangement joins TRBV19 to TRBJ2-1; D gene unclear. Germline V gene lookup returns CDR1 LNHDA and CDR2 SQIVND (reference sequence). This CDR3 is built from 15 residues. Trimming left V 4 bases short and J 5 bases short, with 15 bases between.

The gene calls are TRBV19 and TRBJ1-1; the D gene is possibly TRBD1 (6 bases). CDR3 size: 15 residues. CDR1 LNHDA and CDR2 SQIVND come from the germline V gene (reference sequence). V dropped 3 bases and J dropped 1 base, with 12 bases sitting between them. The CDR3 loop reads CASSIWTAPNTEAFF. The CDR3 bases are TGTGCCAGTAGTATCTGGACAGCGCCGAACACTGAAGCTTTCTTT.

This clone turned up a few times. The V gene is TRBV7-9, the J gene TRBJ1-1; the D is unclear. CDR1 is SEHNR, CDR2 FQNEAQ, per germline (reference sequence). The length of the CDR3 is 14 residues. Trimming shortened V by 5 bases and J by 12 bases, and 22 bases separated the two germline ends. Here the CDR3 reads CASSQKEELTRTFF. The CDR3 DNA sequence: TGTGCCAGCAGCCAAAAAGAGGAACTAACGAGGACTTTCTTT.

The chain combines TRBV7-9 with TRBJ2-3, with D maybe TRBD2 (5 bases). Trimming took 5 bases from V and 2 from J, leaving 14 bases between them. The length of the CDR3 is 15 residues. CDR1 is SEHNR, CDR2 FQNEAQ, per germline (reference sequence). The CDR3 DNA is TGTGCCAGCAGCCGAGAGGACTCCTTCACAGATACGCAGTATTTT. Translating gives CASSREDSFTDTQYF.

The J gene is TRBJ2-5, the V gene TRBV28; possible D gene TRBD1, 7 bases. CDR3 size: 12 residues. CDR1 and CDR2 (germline): MDHEN, SYDVKM. Written as DNA, the CDR3 is TGTGTTGCGGGACAGAAACAAGAGACCCAGTACTTC. This translates into CVAGQKQETQYF.

This clone was recorded once. The chain employs TRBV9 and TRBJ2-2, with 7 bases matching TRBD1. The CDR3 is 15 residues long. The V gene's germline CDR1 is SGDLS and CDR2 YYNGEE. The V segment lost 4 bases and the J segment 5 bases; nucleotides outside the gene matches: 8. Here the CDR3 reads CASSPPTGRTGELFF. CDR3 in DNA: TGTGCCAGCAGCCCCCCGACAGGGAGAACCGGGGAGCTGTTTTTT.

DNA for the CDR3: TGTGCCAGCAGTTCAGGAAGCCGACAGGGGAATTCACCCCTCCACTTT. This codes for CASSSGSRQGNSPLHF. V gene TRBV28 combines with J gene TRBJ1-6; 8 nucleotides agree with TRBD1. This CDR3 is 16 amino acids long. Trimming at V came to 4 bases and at J to 7 bases, leaving 9 bases not matched to a gene. Looked up from germline, CDR1 is MDHEN and CDR2 is SYDVKM.

The V gene is TRBV5-6, the J gene TRBJ1-1; a possible D gene is TRBD1 (5 bases). Germline V gene lookup returns CDR1 SGHDT and CDR2 YYEEEE. The V end lost 2 bases, the J end lost 0 bases, and 14 bases lay between the germline ends. This CDR3 has 16 amino acids. The CDR3, as DNA: TGTGCCAGCAGCTTAAGACAGCAAATCATGAACACTGAAGCTTTCTTT. This gives the protein CASSLRQQIMNTEAFF.

V and J are TRBV6-5 and TRBJ2-5; D remains ambiguous. Germline-derived CDR1 and CDR2 are MNHEY and SVGAGI. The CDR3 runs to 16 residues. V was clipped by 0 bases and J by 1 base, with 12 bases between them. CDR3 coding DNA: TGTGCCAGCAGTTACTCTCGAACAGCATCCCAAGAGACCCAGTACTTC. Its protein product is CASSYSRTASQETQYF.

The chain employs TRBV6-6 and TRBJ2-1, with TRBD1 identical over 7 bases. Trimming at V came to 0 bases and at J to 7 bases, leaving 9 bases not matched to a gene. In germline, CDR1 is MNHNY, CDR2 SVGAGI (reference sequence). The CDR3 covers 16 residues. This CDR3 is CASSYSRTGERNEQFF. Written as DNA, the CDR3 is TGTGCCAGCAGTTACTCGAGAACAGGGGAGAGGAATGAGCAGTTCTTC.

The count of this clone is one. The chain links TRBV5-8 to TRBJ1-1; TRBD1 aligns across 7 bases. The germline V gene has CDR1 SGHTS and CDR2 YDEGEE. CDR3 length equals 12 residues. V shed 4 bases and J 9 bases; nucleotides not matched to a gene: 6. The CDR3 loop reads CASSPDRAKAFF. The DNA for the CDR3 is TGTGCCAGCAGCCCAGACAGGGCTAAAGCTTTCTTT.

This sequence joins TRBV28 and TRBJ2-7, with 7 bases lining up with TRBD1. V shed 5 bases, J shed 3 bases, and the junction held 1 base outside the gene matches. The CDR3 contains 12 residues. CDR1 MDHEN and CDR2 SYDVKM come from the germline V gene. In DNA, the CDR3 is TGTGCCAGCAGTAGACAGGGCTACGAGCAGTACTTC. As protein: CASSRQGYEQYF.

The V gene is TRBV11-2, the J gene TRBJ2-3; 8 positions agree with TRBD1. The CDR3 extends over 16 amino acids. CDR1 and CDR2 from the germline V gene are SGHAT and FQNNGV. The trim removed 2 bases at V and 1 base at J, leaving 5 bases unmatched. The CDR3, as DNA: TGTGCCAGCAGCTTATTGGACAGGGACGGCACAGATACGCAGTATTTT. It specifies CASSLLDRDGTDTQYF. Full variable domain (remainder filled in from reference TRBV11-2 and TRBJ2-3): EAGVAQSPRYKIIEKRQSVAFWCNPISGHATLYWYQQILGQGPKLLIQFQNNGVVDDSQLPKDRFSAERLKGVDSTLKIQPAKLEDSAVYLCASSLLDRDGTDTQYFGPGTRLTVL.